This T cell receptor (beta chain) was sequenced in a study of T cell repertoires in cytomegalovirus infection. Study background: Peptides in the study included HLA-C-restricted and HLA-B-restricted CMV epitopes.

On this clonotype itself: Its antigen is unidentified.

This CDR3 contains 17 residues. V lost 0 bases to trimming and J lost 8 bases, with 17 bases between them. The germline V gene encodes CDR1 LNHNV and CDR2 YYDKDF (reference sequence). General observations from the study: Frequencies of public TCR beta families were cumulated, and this identified carriers of CMV plus the relevant HLA. HLA-C-restricted CMV clonotypes gave the most frequent clonotype in two of eight donors.

In TCRdb, the reads were re-called with MiXCR into one record per CDR3 protein. Among approximately 730,000 distinct CDR3 sequences listed, 29% were seen once. The chain joins TRBV15 to TRBJ1-6; D call uncertain. The receptor was isolated from a human donor in good health (CMV status not recorded). Some clones in this sample may be carry-over from other donors' samples. The sample consisted of cultured CD8+ T cells from PBMCs, taken from culture after CMV antigen stimulation. In DNA form, the CDR3 reads TGTGCCACCAGCAGAGATATTTTAACATCGTCCCATTCACCCCTCCACTTT. Protein: CATSRDILTSSHSPLHF.